This T cell receptor (beta chain) was retrieved from a study of beta chain features in type 1 diabetes. At the level of the study: On cell yields, gender and age, patients and healthy donors were similar. Study-wide points: Fewer insertions but more deletions were seen at VDJ junctions in type 1 diabetes patients.

In germline, CDR1 is LGHNA, CDR2 YNFKEQ. The ends lost 1 base at V and 4 bases at J; junction bases unmatched: 11. The CDR3 is made up of 17 amino acids. Isolated RNA was reverse transcribed in full, so expressed TCRB transcripts were sequenced. Measured with immunoSEQ multiplex PCR; TCRdb has only the in-frame clones, and not every one. This sample has hundreds of thousands of clones, with 68% found just once. About this clone: What it binds is unknown.

CD4+ naive, central memory, regulatory and stem cell-like memory cells were sorted via CD45RO/CCR7/CD25/CD127/CD95/CD27. Purity exceeded 95% in all sorted populations. The sample comprised naive CD4+ T cells from blood. The TCR was taken from a man aged 25 to 40 in good health. This chain uses TRBV4-2 with TRBJ2-3; 7 nucleotides agree with TRBD2. The chain's CDR3 is CASSQGRGRAFADTQYF. The CDR3 bases are TGTGCCAGCAGCCAAGGACGAGGGAGGGCCTTCGCAGATACGCAGTATTTT.